This record covers a single TCR beta chain. Its target is unknown. One junction end does not reproduce the germline sequence, and a read error may be involved. This entry belongs to a study of a mutant IDH1 vaccine in newly diagnosed glioma. Study-level information: First vaccine doses came 4-6 weeks after radiotherapy alone, or with temozolomide cycles. The treated group averaged about 44 years old and was around 60% male, roughly 38% female. Patients got radiotherapy, temozolomide, or both beforehand, and most got both. Study-wide results and limits: Pseudoprogression apparently tracked independently of changes in top peripheral T cell clonotypes.

The CDR3 extends over 11 amino acids. The germline V gene has CDR1 SNHLY and CDR2 FYNNEI. Specified time point: week 23, last vaccination. A single vaccine dose contained 300 ug of mutant IDH1 20-mer peptide, and topical imiquimod was used with it. TCRdb's copy holds only in-frame clones and misses some; the assay was immunoSEQ multiplex PCR. Altogether tens of thousands of clones are present, 75% to 90% being singletons, with the ten largest covering 13%. The genes are TRBV2 and TRBJ1-4; no reliable D call. Sequences were derived from PBMCs, sampled from a glioma patient whose treatment included an IDH1 peptide vaccine. This TCR was sampled from a man between 18 and 35 years old with glioma. This CDR3 reads CASRVKTQTAF. The CDR3 DNA is TGTGCCAGCAGGGTGAAGACCCAGACGGCCTTT.